A single sample gave rise to the 25 T cell receptor beta chains below, sequenced in a study of cytomegalovirus exposure and HLA in healthy donors. With 60 Vbeta and 13 Jbeta primers, the PCR was carried out. Libraries were prepared by immunoSEQ multiplex PCR; TCRdb keeps only in-frame clonotypes and omits some of them. The table shows some 57,000 clones, with about four fifths occurring only once. Sequencing was done on a sample of PBMCs. The receptors were gathered from a young woman in good health and CMV-seronegative.

This chain joins TRBV6-5 and TRBJ1-1; TRBD1 agrees at 9 bases. V lost 0 bases and J lost 7; bases outside the gene matches: 3. The CDR3 contains 14 residues. Germline CDR1 reads MNHEY; CDR2 reads SVGAGI. The CDR3 region is CASSYSQGAVEAFF. The CDR3 region has the DNA TGTGCCAGCAGTTACTCACAGGGGGCTGTTGAAGCTTTCTTT.

This clone was observed a few times. The chain joins TRBV27 to TRBJ2-7; 8 bases are shared with TRBD1. J gave up 3 bases and V 3 bases, and 7 bases lay outside the gene matches. Germline CDR1 MNHEY, CDR2 SMNVEV (reference sequence). There are 15 residues in the CDR3. The CDR3, as DNA: TGTGCCAGCAGTTTGAGGGGGGACAGGTACTACGAGCAGTACGTC. Amino acid sequence: CASSLRGDRYYEQYV.

The table lists this clone with a few counts. The chain combines TRBV28 with TRBJ2-7, with 8 bases identical to TRBD1. The CDR3 spans 14 residues. Trimming at V came to 2 bases and at J to 5 bases, leaving 5 bases not matched to a gene. Looked up from germline, CDR1 is MDHEN and CDR2 is SYDVKM. The CDR3: CASSLGPGGNEQYF. DNA of the CDR3: TGTGCCAGCAGTTTAGGTCCAGGGGGCAACGAGCAGTACTTC. Full variable domain (missing parts from reference TRBV28 and TRBJ2-7): DVKVTQSSRYLVKRTGEKVFLECVQDMDHENMFWYRQDPGLGLRLIYFSYDVKMKEKGDIPEGYSVSREKKERFSLILESASTNQTSMYLCASSLGPGGNEQYFGPGTRLTVT.

Comment on this clone: A read error may account for a junction end that differs from germline. V gene TRBV7-9 combines with J gene TRBJ2-3; the match to TRBD1 covers 9 bases. CDR3 size: 12 residues. Per the germline V gene, CDR1 is SEHNR and CDR2 is FQNEAQ (reference sequence). DNA for the CDR3: TGTTCCAGCAGCCTGGACAGGGGCCGCAAGCATTTT. Its translation is CSSSLDRGRKHF.

The chain links TRBV7-2 to TRBJ1-2, with TRBD1 as a possible D gene (6 bases). Germline V gene sequence: CDR1 SGHTA, CDR2 FQGNSA. V lost 7 bases to trimming and J lost 8 bases, with 14 bases between them. This CDR3 is built from 12 residues. The CDR3 bases are TGTGCCAGCAACAGGGAATCGGGCGGCTACACCTTC. It translates to CASNRESGGYTF. Variable domain in full (rest from reference TRBV7-2 and TRBJ1-2): GAGVSQSPSNKVTEKGKDVELRCDPISGHTALYWYRQSLGQGLEFLIYFQGNSAPDKSGLPSDRFSAERTGGSVSTLTIQRTQQEDSAVYLCASNRESGGYTFGSGTRLTVV.

The J gene is TRBJ2-1, the V gene TRBV7-8; possibly TRBD2 for D (6 bases). This CDR3 spans 15 amino acids. The germline V gene encodes CDR1 SGHVS and CDR2 FQNEAQ. Trimming pared 5 bases from V and 7 bases from J, leaving 18 bases between. This CDR3 is CASSPRRAAGNEQFF. The CDR3 DNA sequence: TGTGCCAGCAGCCCTCGGAGGGCCGCTGGGAATGAGCAGTTCTTC. The full variable domain, completed using reference TRBV7-8 and TRBJ2-1, is GAGVSQSPRYKVAKRGQDVALRCDPISGHVSLFWYQQALGQGPEFLTYFQNEAQLDKSGLPSDRFFAERPEGSVSTLKIQRTQQEDSAVYLCASSPRRAAGNEQFFGPGTRLTVL.

The CDR3 here is CASSLFTGETQYF. In DNA form, the CDR3 reads TGTGCCAGCAGTTTATTTACAGGGGAGACCCAGTACTTC. This sequence joins TRBV27 and TRBJ2-5; D perhaps matches TRBD1 (6 bases). Germline loops: CDR1 MNHEY, CDR2 SMNVEV (reference sequence). V lost 1 base, J lost 5 bases, and 8 bases lay in between. This CDR3 region has 13 residues.

This clone was observed a handful of times. The chain couples TRBV9 to TRBJ1-1; D is undetermined. The germline V and J ends were trimmed by 0 bases and 7 bases, with 10 bases remaining between them. The CDR3 loop spans 13 amino acids. From germline, CDR1 is SGDLS and CDR2 YYNGEE. CDR3 DNA: TGTGCCAGCAGCGTAGCTTCCGGGGTTGAAGCTTTCTTT. It encodes CASSVASGVEAFF. Full variable domain (missing parts from reference TRBV9 and TRBJ1-1): DSGVTQTPKHLITATGQRVTLRCSPRSGDLSVYWYQQSLDQGLQFLIQYYNGEERAKGNILERFSAQQFPDLHSELNLSSLELGDSALYFCASSVASGVEAFFGQGTRLTVV.

The chain joins TRBV7-3 to TRBJ2-5; 10 bases are shared with TRBD1. The trim removed 4 bases at V and 4 bases at J, leaving 0 bases unmatched. The germline CDR1 and CDR2 sequences are SGHTA and FQGTGA. CDR3 length: 13 amino acids. The chain's CDR3 is CASSWTGGETQYF. CDR3 in DNA: TGTGCCAGCAGCTGGACAGGGGGAGAGACCCAGTACTTC.

In its sample, this clone was seen once. The V call is TRBV5-4, the J call TRBJ2-3; D is possibly TRBD2 (6 bases). CDR1 and CDR2 (germline): SGHNT, YYREEE (reference sequence). V lost 4 bases and J lost 5, with 20 bases in between. The CDR3 extends over 16 amino acids. CDR3 residues: CASSPQLAGGRDTQYF. CDR3 nucleotides: TGTGCCAGCAGCCCCCAGTTGGCCGGAGGGCGAGATACGCAGTATTTT.

The chain employs TRBV7-2 and TRBJ1-2; 10 nucleotides agree with TRBD1. CDR1 and CDR2 (germline): SGHTA, FQGNSA. The CDR3 loop spans 16 amino acids. With V trimmed by 1 base and J by 3 bases, 5 bases remained unmatched. Written as DNA, the CDR3 is TGTGCCAGCAGCTTAGTTGGGACAGGGGTGGACTATGGCTACACCTTC. Its protein product is CASSLVGTGVDYGYTF.

The genes are TRBV6-4 and TRBJ2-1, with TRBD2 matching 10 bases. Germline V CDR1 and CDR2: MRHNA, SNTAGT. This CDR3 has 15 residues. Trimming cost V 2 bases and J 2 bases; bases outside gene matches: 0. DNA for the CDR3: TGTGCCAGCAGTGACGGGACTAGCGCCTACAATGAGCAGTTCTTC. Its protein is CASSDGTSAYNEQFF.

CDR3 protein: CASSVARLAPNTGELFF. CDR3 in DNA: TGTGCCAGCAGCGTAGCCCGACTAGCGCCGAACACCGGGGAGCTGTTTTTT. V usage is TRBV9 and J usage is TRBJ2-2; TRBD2 agrees at 8 bases. CDR1 is SGDLS and CDR2 is YYNGEE in the germline V gene. After removal of 0 bases from V and 0 bases from J, the junction contained 4 bases not matched to a gene. This CDR3 region has 17 residues.

The CDR3 loop reads CASSYSAPSTEAFF. In DNA, the CDR3 is TGTGCCAGCAGTTACTCGGCCCCGTCGACTGAAGCTTTCTTT. The chain combines TRBV6-5 with TRBJ1-1; D gene ambiguous. Germline V gene sequence: CDR1 MNHEY, CDR2 SVGAGI. The V end lost 0 bases, the J end lost 5 bases, and 10 bases lay between the germline ends. The CDR3 loop spans 14 amino acids.

This chain joins TRBV9 and TRBJ2-7, with 8 bases lining up with TRBD2. After removal of 5 bases from V and 4 bases from J, the junction contained 17 bases not matched to a gene. CDR1 is SGDLS and CDR2 is YYNGEE in the germline V gene. The CDR3 is made up of 17 amino acids. The CDR3 protein is CASSLPGLDVGSYEQYV. CDR3 nucleotides: TGTGCCAGCAGTCTACCGGGACTAGACGTTGGGTCTTACGAGCAGTACGTC.

The genes are TRBV27 and TRBJ2-7; 8 bases fit TRBD2. Trimming cost V 5 bases and J 6 bases; bases outside gene matches: 6. From germline, CDR1 is MNHEY and CDR2 SMNVEV (reference sequence). This CDR3 region has 13 residues. Written as DNA, the CDR3 is TGTGCCAGCAGTCCCATTACTAGCGGCGAGCAGTACTTC. This gives the protein CASSPITSGEQYF.

The V gene is TRBV7-2, the J gene TRBJ2-5, with TRBD2 matching 10 bases. With the DNA end fitting TRBJ2-7 better, the J assignment may be wrong. This CDR3 contains 19 residues. The germline V gene encodes CDR1 SGHTA and CDR2 FQGNSA. CDR3 nucleotides: TGTGCCAGCAGCTTATATCCTAGCGGGAGCACTTGGAGCTCCTACGAGCAGTACTTC. Encoded protein: CASSLYPSGSTWSSYEQYF.

V usage is TRBV27 and J usage is TRBJ1-2; 11 bases align to TRBD1. Per the germline V gene, CDR1 is MNHEY and CDR2 is SMNVEV (reference sequence). V shed 5 bases and J 8 bases; nucleotides not matched to a gene: 10. This CDR3 has 15 amino acids. CDR3 bases: TGTGCCAGCAGTAACCCCGGGACAGGGGGAGGCGGCTACACCTTC. It specifies CASSNPGTGGGGYTF.

The CDR3 here is CASSYDRYNEQFF. DNA for the CDR3: TGTGCCAGCAGTTATGACAGATACAATGAGCAGTTCTTC. V is TRBV27 and J is TRBJ2-1, with D maybe TRBD1 (5 bases). CDR1 MNHEY and CDR2 SMNVEV come from the germline V gene (reference sequence). CDR3 size: 13 residues. V shed 4 bases and J shed 4 bases, with 8 bases lying between them.

J is TRBJ1-2 and V is TRBV29-1; maybe TRBD1 (6 bases). Germline loops: CDR1 SQVTM, CDR2 ANQGSEA. Trimming shortened V by 6 bases and J by 2 bases, and 10 bases separated the two germline ends. CDR3 length: 12 residues. CDR3 nucleotides: TGCAGCGTACTCCAGGGGAACTATGGCTACACCTTC. It codes for CSVLQGNYGYTF.

The rearrangement uses TRBV28 and TRBJ1-1; 7 nucleotides agree with TRBD1. The CDR3 is made up of 17 amino acids. The germline CDR1 and CDR2 sequences are MDHEN and SYDVKM. V gave up 5 bases and J gave up 3 bases; unmatched junction bases: 15. This CDR3 reads CASSTLDRDERDTEAFF. CDR3 sequence (DNA): TGTGCCAGCAGTACCTTAGACAGGGATGAAAGAGACACTGAAGCTTTCTTT. Looking up the rest from reference TRBV28 and TRBJ1-1 gives the full variable domain: DVKVTQSSRYLVKRTGEKVFLECVQDMDHENMFWYRQDPGLGLRLIYFSYDVKMKEKGDIPEGYSVSREKKERFSLILESASTNQTSMYLCASSTLDRDERDTEAFFGQGTRLTVV.

There are a few counts of this clone. V is TRBV28 and J is TRBJ2-3; D possibly corresponds to TRBD2 (6 bases). The CDR3 spans 14 residues. Trimming took 3 bases from V and 4 from J, leaving 11 bases between them. Germline CDR1 reads MDHEN; CDR2 reads SYDVKM. The DNA of the CDR3 is TGTGCCAGCAGTTTTGGGGGGACGGCAGATACGCAGTATTTT. Protein product: CASSFGGTADTQYF.

The chain couples TRBV6-6 to TRBJ1-3; D ambiguous. The ends were cut back, 2 bases at V and 0 bases at J, with 11 bases in the middle. Germline V gene data show CDR1 as MNHNY and CDR2 as SVGAGI (reference sequence). The CDR3 is 16 residues long. This CDR3 reads CASSYPLRDSGNTIYF. The CDR3, as DNA: TGTGCCAGCAGTTACCCCCTGAGGGACTCTGGAAACACCATATATTTT.

The rearrangement joins TRBV4-1 to TRBJ2-2; 9 nucleotides line up with TRBD1. Trimming at V came to 3 bases and at J to 4 bases, leaving 9 bases not matched to a gene. The CDR3 contains 17 residues. Germline lookup yields CDR1 MGHRA and CDR2 YSYEKL. CDR3 loop: CASSQNPGTGITGELFF. The CDR3 region has the DNA TGCGCCAGCAGCCAGAACCCCGGGACAGGGATCACCGGGGAGCTGTTTTTT.

The chain joins TRBV6-1 to TRBJ2-7; 12 nucleotides agree with TRBD2. Germline trimming cut 3 bases from V and 6 bases from J; bases unmatched to any gene: 12. The CDR3 is 17 amino acids. Germline V CDR1 and CDR2: MNHNS, SASEGT. The CDR3 nucleotides read TGTGCCAGCAGTGATGGGGCTAGCGGGAGGGCCGGTTCCGAGCAGTACTTC. Translated, it gives CASSDGASGRAGSEQYF.